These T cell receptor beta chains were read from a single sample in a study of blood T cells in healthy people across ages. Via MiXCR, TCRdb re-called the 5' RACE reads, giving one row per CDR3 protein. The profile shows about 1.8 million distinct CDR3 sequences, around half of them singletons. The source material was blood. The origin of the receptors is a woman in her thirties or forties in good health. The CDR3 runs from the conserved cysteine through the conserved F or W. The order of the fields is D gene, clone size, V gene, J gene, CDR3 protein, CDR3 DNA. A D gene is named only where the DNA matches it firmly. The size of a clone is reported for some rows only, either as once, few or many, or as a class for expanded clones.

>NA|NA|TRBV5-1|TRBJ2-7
CASSLWGRVNEQYF
TGCGCCAGCAGCTTATGGGGCAGGGTCAACGAGCAGTACTTC
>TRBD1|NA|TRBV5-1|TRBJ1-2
CASSPGQEGPPYGYTF
TGCGCCAGCAGCCCTGGACAGGAGGGACCTCCTTATGGCTACACCTTC
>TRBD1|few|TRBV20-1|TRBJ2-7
CSASNRGQGYEQYF
TGCAGTGCTAGTAACCGGGGACAGGGCTACGAGCAGTACTTC
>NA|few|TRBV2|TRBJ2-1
CASSPIKPEQFF
TGTGCCAGCAGTCCGATTAAGCCTGAGCAGTTCTTC
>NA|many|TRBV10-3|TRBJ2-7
CAISESRGEQYF
TGTGCCATCAGTGAGTCAAGGGGCGAGCAGTACTTC
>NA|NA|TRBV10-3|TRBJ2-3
CAIGKPTSTDTQYF
TGTGCCATCGGAAAACCCACTAGCACAGATACGCAGTATTTT
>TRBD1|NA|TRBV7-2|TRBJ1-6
CASSLQGTGLPPLHF
TGTGCCAGCAGCTTACAGGGGACAGGGCTTCCACCCCTCCACTTT
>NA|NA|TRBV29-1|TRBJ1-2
CSVEAVMDYGYTF
TGCAGCGTTGAAGCCGTCATGGACTATGGCTACACCTTC
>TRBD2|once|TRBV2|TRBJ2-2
CASRTSGAGELFF
TGTGCCAGCAGGACTAGCGGGGCCGGGGAGCTGTTTTTT
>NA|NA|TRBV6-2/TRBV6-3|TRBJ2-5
CASSQGAAKQYF
TGTGCCAGCAGCCAAGGGGCGGCAAAGCAGTACTTC
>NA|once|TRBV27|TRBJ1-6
CASSPQGSALYSPLHF
TGTGCCAGCAGTCCTCAGGGAAGTGCCTTGTATTCACCCCTCCACTTT
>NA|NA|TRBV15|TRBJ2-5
CATSRFPEETQYF
TGTGCCACCAGCAGATTTCCGGAAGAGACCCAGTACTTC
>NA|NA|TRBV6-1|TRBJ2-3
CASRPLPGRRSTDTQYF
TGTGCCAGCAGGCCCCTTCCGGGACGGAGGAGCACAGATACGCAGTATTTT
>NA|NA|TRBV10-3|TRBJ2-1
CAIKEGLERNEQFF
TGTGCCATCAAGGAAGGCTTAGAGAGGAATGAGCAGTTCTTC
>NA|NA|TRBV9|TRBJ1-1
CASSADTGLGTEAFF
TGTGCCAGCAGCGCAGACACAGGGTTAGGGACTGAAGCTTTCTTT
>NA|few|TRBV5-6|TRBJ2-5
CASSGPGTVPQDEDQETQYF
TGTGCCAGCAGCGGTCCAGGGACCGTACCACAGGATGAGGACCAAGAGACCCAGTACTTC
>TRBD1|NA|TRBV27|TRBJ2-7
CASGDRDEQYF
TGTGCCAGCGGGGACAGGGACGAGCAGTACTTC
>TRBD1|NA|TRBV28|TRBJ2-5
CASSSYSTGEETQYF
TGTGCCAGCAGTTCCTACTCGACAGGGGAGGAGACCCAGTACTTC
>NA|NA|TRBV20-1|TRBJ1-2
CSAREDRPSALFGYTF
TGCAGTGCTAGAGAGGACCGACCGTCCGCACTATTCGGCTACACCTTC
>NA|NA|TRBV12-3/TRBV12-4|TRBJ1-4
CASSSVGVANEKLFF
TGTGCCAGCAGTTCCGTAGGGGTTGCTAATGAAAAACTGTTTTTT
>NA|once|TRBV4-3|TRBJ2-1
CASSQEVLDYNEQFF
TGCGCCAGCAGCCAAGAAGTACTTGACTACAATGAGCAGTTCTTC
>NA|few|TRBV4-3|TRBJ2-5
CASSLIRLVGPQETQYF
TGCGCCAGCAGCCTCATAAGACTAGTAGGCCCCCAAGAGACCCAGTACTTC
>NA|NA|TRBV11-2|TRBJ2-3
CASSGRDGRTDTQYF
TGTGCCAGCAGCGGCCGGGACGGAAGAACAGATACGCAGTATTTT
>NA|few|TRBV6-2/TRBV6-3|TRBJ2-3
CASSTWPMADTQYF
TGTGCCAGCAGTACCTGGCCCATGGCAGATACGCAGTATTTT
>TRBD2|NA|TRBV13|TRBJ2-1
CASSPSWAGGRRAHNEQFF
TGTGCCAGCAGCCCCTCGTGGGCGGGGGGCCGTCGGGCCCACAATGAGCAGTTCTTC
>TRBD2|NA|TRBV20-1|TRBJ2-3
CSAKTSGGFTDTQYF
TGCAGTGCGAAGACTAGCGGGGGCTTCACAGATACGCAGTATTTT
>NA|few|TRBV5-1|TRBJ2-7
CASSALDNLPYEQYF
TGCGCCAGCAGTGCCCTGGACAATCTCCCCTACGAGCAGTACTTC
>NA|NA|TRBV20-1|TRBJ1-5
CSASGNPGQVNQPQHF
TGCAGTGCTAGCGGTAACCCGGGACAAGTTAATCAGCCCCAGCATTTT
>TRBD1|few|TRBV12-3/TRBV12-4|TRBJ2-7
CASSPGRAGTGGQFYEQYF
TGTGCCAGCAGTCCCGGAAGGGCAGGGACAGGGGGCCAATTCTACGAGCAGTACTTC